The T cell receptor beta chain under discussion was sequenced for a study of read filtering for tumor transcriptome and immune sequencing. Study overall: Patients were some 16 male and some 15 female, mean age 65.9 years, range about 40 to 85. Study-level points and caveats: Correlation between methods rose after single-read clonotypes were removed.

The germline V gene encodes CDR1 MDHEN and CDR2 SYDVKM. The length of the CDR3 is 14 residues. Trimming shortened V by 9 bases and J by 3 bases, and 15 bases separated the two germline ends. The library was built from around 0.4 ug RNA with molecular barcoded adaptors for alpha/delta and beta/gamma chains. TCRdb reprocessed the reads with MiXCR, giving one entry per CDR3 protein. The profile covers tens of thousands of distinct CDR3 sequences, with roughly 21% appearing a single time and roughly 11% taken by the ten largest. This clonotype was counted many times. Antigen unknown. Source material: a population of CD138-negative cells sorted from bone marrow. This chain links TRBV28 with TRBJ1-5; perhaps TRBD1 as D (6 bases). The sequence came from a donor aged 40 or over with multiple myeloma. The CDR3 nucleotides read TGTGCCAGTAGGCGTGGACAGAACAATCAGCCCCAGCATTTT. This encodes CASRRGQNNQPQHF.